The present entry profiles one T cell receptor beta chain with its context. Per the original methods: Amplification with reference gene primers provided the estimates of nucleated cell counts. Libraries were prepared by immunoSEQ multiplex PCR; TCRdb keeps only in-frame clonotypes and omits some of them. The D gene and trimming were derived from the DNA, and the V and J assignments and clone size from that table. The sample has about 180,000 clones, about 91% seen once. The source of the sample is a study of blood T cell repertoires in COVID-19. Study-level background: Spain, Italy and the United States supplied samples that represented acute and convalescent COVID-19. T cells, B-cell-depleted T cells, or PBMCs provided the cDNA or gDNA that served as material.

With V trimmed by 4 bases and J by 2 bases, 8 bases remained unmatched. CDR3 size: 16 residues. Germline CDR1 is LNHDA and CDR2 is SQIVND (reference sequence). Specimen: peripheral blood. This rearrangement joins TRBV19 to TRBJ1-3, with 7 bases aligning to TRBD1. The TCR sequence derives from a woman between 45 and 65 years old with acute or convalescent COVID-19. The CDR3 DNA follows: TGTGCCAGTAGTACACGTACCGGGACAGCTGGAAACACCATATATTTT. Its protein is CASSTRTGTAGNTIYF.